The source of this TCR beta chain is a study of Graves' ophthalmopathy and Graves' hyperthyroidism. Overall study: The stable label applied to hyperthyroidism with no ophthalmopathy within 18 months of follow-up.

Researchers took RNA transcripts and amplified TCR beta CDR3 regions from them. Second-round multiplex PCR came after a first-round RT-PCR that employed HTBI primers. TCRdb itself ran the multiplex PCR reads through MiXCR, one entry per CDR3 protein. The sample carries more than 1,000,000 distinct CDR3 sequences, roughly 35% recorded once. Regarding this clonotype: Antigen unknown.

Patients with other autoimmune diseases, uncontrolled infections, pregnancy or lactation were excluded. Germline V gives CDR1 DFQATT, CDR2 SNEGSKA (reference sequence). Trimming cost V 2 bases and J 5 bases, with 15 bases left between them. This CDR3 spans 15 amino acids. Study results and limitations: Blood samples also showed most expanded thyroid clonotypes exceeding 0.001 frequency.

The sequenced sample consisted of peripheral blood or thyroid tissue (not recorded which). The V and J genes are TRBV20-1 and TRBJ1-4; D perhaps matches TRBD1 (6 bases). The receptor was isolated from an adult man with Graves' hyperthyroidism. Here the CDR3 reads CSARILAGANEKLFF. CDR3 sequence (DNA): TGCAGTGCTAGAATCCTAGCGGGGGCGAATGAAAAACTGTTTTTT.